The rows below give T cell receptor beta chains drawn from one sample of a study of chemoradiotherapy in HPV16-positive cancers. The protocol was immunoSEQ multiplex PCR, while the TCRdb copy is restricted to in-frame clones and leaves out a portion. The data contain about 21,000 clones, around 87% of them singletons. The specimen was blood, collected from a patient who underwent chemoradiotherapy. These receptors were collected from a human donor with HPV-associated anogenital cancer. Each CDR3 is given without its conserved first and last residue.

v_call cdr3_aa
TRBV18 ASSPLTDLMEQY
TRBV5-4 ASSLSGGRGTQY
TRBV11-3 ASSSPDRGGSYEQY
TRBV10-3 AISDRRYEQY
TRBV7-9 ASSSYRGLNEKLF
TRBV13 ASSLPGPRLNTEAF
TRBV5-6 ASSRGGGDTQY
TRBV7-9 ASSLQGGEQY
TRBV2 ASSKIGTQSYEQY
TRBV5-4 ASSFPRGSDTQY
TRBV29-1 SVEEAGPNYGYT
TRBV5-3 ARSPAGVSNQPQH
TRBV18 ASSFTGGDRLNTEAF
TRBV29-1 SGRSGLFTDTQY
TRBV7-9 ASSLYAGVYTGELF
TRBV5-1 ASSYDTDTQY
TRBV6-6 ASSYSTGGIDSPLH
TRBV11-3 ASSLGPRLGEETQY
TRBV6-5 ASRVTGNTEAF
TRBV25-1 ASSHSGGTHQPQH
TRBV2 ASNELGIDQSRETQY
TRBV5-1 ASSPDLNTEAF
TRBV6-6 ASRSDSGYT
TRBV2 ASSDVVGGRETQY
TRBV6-5 ASRGLQGNNQPQH
TRBV7-9 ASSLYGTGDTGELF
TRBV19 ASSDKSSGANVLT
TRBV19 ASTSSGGANVLT
TRBV5-1 ASSPQGRNEQY
TRBV6-5 ASKRQTFNEQF
TRBV19 ASTPGAGRGQPQH
TRBV9 ASSVGLNEQF
TRBV25-1 ASSASTEIGYGYT
TRBV19 ASRPGLLNEKLF
TRBV27 ASSSSGQGVHEQY
TRBV11-3 ASSPGSGLSIQY
TRBV27 ASSGQGSQY
TRBV23-1 ASSRRGGSWVAF
TRBV11-3 ASSFTDTDTQY
TRBV4-2 ASSPGKTMNTEAF
TRBV11-3 ASSSGQGNIAGELF
TRBV9 ASSVGTDLAGGYNEQF
TRBV7-8 ASSLAETDYGYT
TRBV11-2 ASSLELIPNEQF
TRBV5-8 ASTHTGVYEQY
TRBV2 ASSGADTQY
TRBV6-5 ASSLRQAYEQY
TRBV19 ASSIGQRTRSYGYT
TRBV7-2 ASSFDLAYTDTQY
TRBV9 ASSVSGATNEKLF
TRBV6-1 ASRVTKRDEQY
TRBV7-2 ASSFTPDGRSTQY
TRBV23-1 ASVQGFEQY
TRBV7-3 ASSPQGNQPQH